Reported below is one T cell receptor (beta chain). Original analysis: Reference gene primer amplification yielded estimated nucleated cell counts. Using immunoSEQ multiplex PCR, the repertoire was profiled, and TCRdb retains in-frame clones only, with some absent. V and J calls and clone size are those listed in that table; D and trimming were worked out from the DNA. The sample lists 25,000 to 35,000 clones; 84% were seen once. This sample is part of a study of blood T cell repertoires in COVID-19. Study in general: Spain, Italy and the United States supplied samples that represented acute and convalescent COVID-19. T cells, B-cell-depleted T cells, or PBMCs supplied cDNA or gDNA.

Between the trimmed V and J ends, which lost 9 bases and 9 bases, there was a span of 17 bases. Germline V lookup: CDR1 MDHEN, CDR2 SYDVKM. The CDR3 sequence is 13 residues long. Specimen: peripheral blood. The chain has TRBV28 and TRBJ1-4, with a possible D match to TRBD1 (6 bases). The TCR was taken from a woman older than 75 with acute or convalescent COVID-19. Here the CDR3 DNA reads TGTGCCAGTACGGGCGGCTGGGACAAAAAACTGTTTTTT. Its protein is CASTGGWDKKLFF.